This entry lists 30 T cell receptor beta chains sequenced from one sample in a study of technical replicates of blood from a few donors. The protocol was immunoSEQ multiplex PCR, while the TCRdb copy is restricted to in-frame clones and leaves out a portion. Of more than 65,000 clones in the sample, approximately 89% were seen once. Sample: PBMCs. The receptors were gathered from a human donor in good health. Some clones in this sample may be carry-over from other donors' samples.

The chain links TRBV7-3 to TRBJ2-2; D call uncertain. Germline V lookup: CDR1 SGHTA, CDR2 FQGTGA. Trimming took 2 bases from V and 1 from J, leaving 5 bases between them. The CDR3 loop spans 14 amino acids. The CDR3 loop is CASSLSGNTGELFF. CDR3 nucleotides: TGTGCCAGCAGCTTATCAGGGAACACCGGGGAGCTGTTTTTT.

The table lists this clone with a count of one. CDR3 DNA: TGTGCCAGCAGCCCACTAGCGGTTGGGAGCGGTGAGCAGTTCTTC. It specifies CASSPLAVGSGEQFF. This chain links TRBV11-2 with TRBJ2-1; 8 bases line up with TRBD2. Trimming cost V 5 bases and J 9 bases; bases outside gene matches: 12. Germline lookup yields CDR1 SGHAT and CDR2 FQNNGV. CDR3 length: 15 residues. Using reference TRBV11-2 and TRBJ2-1 for the parts outside the CDR3, the full variable domain is EAGVAQSPRYKIIEKRQSVAFWCNPISGHATLYWYQQILGQGPKLLIQFQNNGVVDDSQLPKDRFSAERLKGVDSTLKIQPAKLEDSAVYLCASSPLAVGSGEQFFGPGTRLTVL.

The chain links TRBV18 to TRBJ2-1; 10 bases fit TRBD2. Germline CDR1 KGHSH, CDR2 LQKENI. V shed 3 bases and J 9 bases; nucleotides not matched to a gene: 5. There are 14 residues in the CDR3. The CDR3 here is CASSPLAGVSEQFF. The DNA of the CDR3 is TGTGCCAGCTCACCGCTAGCGGGAGTCAGTGAGCAGTTCTTC. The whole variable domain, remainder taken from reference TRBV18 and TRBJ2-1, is NAGVMQNPRHLVRRRGQEARLRCSPMKGHSHVYWYRQLPEEGLKFMVYLQKENIIDESGMPKERFSAEFPKEGPSILRIQQVVRGDSAAYFCASSPLAGVSEQFFGPGTRLTVL.

CDR3 protein: CASSLVPWGQGANEQYF. The CDR3, as DNA: TGTGCCAGCAGTTTAGTCCCCTGGGGACAGGGGGCGAACGAGCAGTACTTC. The chain is built from TRBV27 and TRBJ2-7; 12 nucleotides line up with TRBD1. CDR1 and CDR2 (germline): MNHEY, SMNVEV (reference sequence). V lost 2 bases to trimming and J lost 5 bases; unmatched junction nucleotides: 10. This CDR3 is 17 amino acids long.

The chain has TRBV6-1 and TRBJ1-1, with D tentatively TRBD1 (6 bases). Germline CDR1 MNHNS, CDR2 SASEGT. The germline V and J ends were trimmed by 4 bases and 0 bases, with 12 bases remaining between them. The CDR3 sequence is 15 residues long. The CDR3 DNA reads TGTGCCAGCAGTGGAGGGGACACATTGAACACTGAAGCTTTCTTT. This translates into CASSGGDTLNTEAFF.

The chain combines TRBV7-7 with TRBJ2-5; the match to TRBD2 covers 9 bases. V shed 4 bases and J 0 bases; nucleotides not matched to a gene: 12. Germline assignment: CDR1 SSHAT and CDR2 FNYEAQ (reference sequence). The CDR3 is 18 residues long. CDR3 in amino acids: CASSSTRQRGENQETQYF. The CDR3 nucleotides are TGTGCCAGCAGCTCCACCCGCCAGCGGGGGGAAAACCAAGAGACCCAGTACTTC.

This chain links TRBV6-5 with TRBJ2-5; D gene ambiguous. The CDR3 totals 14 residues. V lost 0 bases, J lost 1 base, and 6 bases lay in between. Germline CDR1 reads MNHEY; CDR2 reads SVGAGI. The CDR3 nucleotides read TGTGCCAGCAGTTACTCTTCCTTCCAAGAGACCCAGTACTTC. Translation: CASSYSSFQETQYF.

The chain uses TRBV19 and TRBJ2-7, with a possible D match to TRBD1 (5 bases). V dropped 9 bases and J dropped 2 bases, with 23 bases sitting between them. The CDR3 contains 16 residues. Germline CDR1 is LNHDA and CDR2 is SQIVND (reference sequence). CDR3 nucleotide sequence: TGTGCCAGAGACCCTCAAGTCAGGGTTTTCACCTACGAGCAGTACTTC. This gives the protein CARDPQVRVFTYEQYF.

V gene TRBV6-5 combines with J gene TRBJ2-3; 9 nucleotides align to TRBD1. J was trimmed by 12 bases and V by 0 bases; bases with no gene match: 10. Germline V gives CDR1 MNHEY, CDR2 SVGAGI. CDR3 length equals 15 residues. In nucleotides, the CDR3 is TGTGCCAGCAGTTACTCGACCTCCGGGACAGGGTCACAGTATTTT. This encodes CASSYSTSGTGSQYF.

The CDR3 region has the DNA TGTGCCAGTAGCCTACTGACATCAGGGTTAAACGAGCAGTACTTC. This encodes CASSLLTSGLNEQYF. The chain has TRBV19 and TRBJ2-7, with D maybe TRBD1 (5 bases). This CDR3 comprises 15 residues. The V gene lost 6 bases and the J gene lost 5 bases, with 20 bases spanning the gap. Germline CDR1 is LNHDA and CDR2 is SQIVND (reference sequence).

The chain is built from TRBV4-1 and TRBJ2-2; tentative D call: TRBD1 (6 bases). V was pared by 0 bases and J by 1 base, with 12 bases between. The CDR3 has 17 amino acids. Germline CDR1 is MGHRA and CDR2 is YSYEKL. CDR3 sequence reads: CASSQDRGTRNTGELFF. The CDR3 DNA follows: TGCGCCAGCAGCCAAGATAGGGGGACAAGGAACACCGGGGAGCTGTTTTTT.

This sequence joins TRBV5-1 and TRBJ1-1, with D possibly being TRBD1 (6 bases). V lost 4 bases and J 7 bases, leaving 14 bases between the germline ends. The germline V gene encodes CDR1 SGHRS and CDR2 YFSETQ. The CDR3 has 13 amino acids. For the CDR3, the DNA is TGCGCCAGCAGCCCGGGGTCAGGGGATGAAGCTTTCTTT. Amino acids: CASSPGSGDEAFF. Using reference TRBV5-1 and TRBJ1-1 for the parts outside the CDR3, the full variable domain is KAGVTQTPRYLIKTRGQQVTLSCSPISGHRSVSWYQQTPGQGLQFLFEYFSETQRNKGNFPGRFSGRQFSNSRSEMNVSTLELGDSALYLCASSPGSGDEAFFGQGTRLTVV.

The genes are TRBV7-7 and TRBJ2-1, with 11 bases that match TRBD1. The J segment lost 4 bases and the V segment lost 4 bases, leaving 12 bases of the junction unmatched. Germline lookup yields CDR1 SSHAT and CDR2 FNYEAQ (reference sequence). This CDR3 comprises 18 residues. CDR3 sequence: CASSSGQGALSGYNEQFF. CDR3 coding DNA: TGTGCCAGCAGCTCAGGACAGGGGGCCTTGTCTGGTTACAATGAGCAGTTCTTC.

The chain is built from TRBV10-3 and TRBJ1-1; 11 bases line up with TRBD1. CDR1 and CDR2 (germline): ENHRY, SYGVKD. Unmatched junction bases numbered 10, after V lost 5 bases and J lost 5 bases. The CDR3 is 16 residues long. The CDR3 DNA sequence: TGTGCCATCAGTACCACGGGACAGGGGGAGGGAACTGAAGCTTTCTTT. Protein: CAISTTGQGEGTEAFF.

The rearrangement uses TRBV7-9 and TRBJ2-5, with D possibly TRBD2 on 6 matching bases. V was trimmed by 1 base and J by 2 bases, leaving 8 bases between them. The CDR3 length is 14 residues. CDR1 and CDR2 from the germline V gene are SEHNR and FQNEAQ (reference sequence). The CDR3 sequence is CASSLVGRQETQYF. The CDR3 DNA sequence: TGTGCCAGCAGCTTAGTTGGGAGGCAAGAGACCCAGTACTTC.

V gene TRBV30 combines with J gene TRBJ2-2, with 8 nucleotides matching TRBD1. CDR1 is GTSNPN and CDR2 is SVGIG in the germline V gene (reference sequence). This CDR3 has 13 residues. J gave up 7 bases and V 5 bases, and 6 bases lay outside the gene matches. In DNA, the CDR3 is TGTGCCTGGCAGGGGGCTGGAATCGGGGAGCTGTTTTTT. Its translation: CAWQGAGIGELFF.

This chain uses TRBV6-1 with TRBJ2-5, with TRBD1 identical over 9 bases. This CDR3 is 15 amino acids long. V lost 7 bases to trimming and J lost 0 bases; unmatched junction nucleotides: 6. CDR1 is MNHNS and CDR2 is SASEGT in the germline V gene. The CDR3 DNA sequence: TGTGCCAGCACCTACAGGGGGCTAAACCAAGAGACCCAGTACTTC. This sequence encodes CASTYRGLNQETQYF.

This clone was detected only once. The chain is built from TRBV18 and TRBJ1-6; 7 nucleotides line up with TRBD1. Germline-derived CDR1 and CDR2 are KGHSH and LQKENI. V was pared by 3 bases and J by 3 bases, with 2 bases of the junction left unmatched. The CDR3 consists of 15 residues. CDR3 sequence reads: CASSPDRVYNSPLHF. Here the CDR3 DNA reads TGTGCCAGCTCACCTGACAGGGTCTATAATTCACCCCTCCACTTT.

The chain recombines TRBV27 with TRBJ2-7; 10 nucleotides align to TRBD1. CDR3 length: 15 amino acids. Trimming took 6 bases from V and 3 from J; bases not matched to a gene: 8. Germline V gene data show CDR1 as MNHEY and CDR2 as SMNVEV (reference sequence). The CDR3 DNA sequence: TGTGCCAGCAGCCCAGCGGACAGGGGGTTCTACGAGCAGTACTTC. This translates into CASSPADRGFYEQYF.

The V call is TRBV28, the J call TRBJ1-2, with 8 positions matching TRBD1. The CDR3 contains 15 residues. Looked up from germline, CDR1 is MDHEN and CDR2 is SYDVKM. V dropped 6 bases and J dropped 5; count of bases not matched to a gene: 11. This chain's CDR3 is CASRGTGTGVYGYTF. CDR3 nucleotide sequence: TGTGCCAGCAGGGGAACGGGGACAGGTGTTTATGGCTACACCTTC.

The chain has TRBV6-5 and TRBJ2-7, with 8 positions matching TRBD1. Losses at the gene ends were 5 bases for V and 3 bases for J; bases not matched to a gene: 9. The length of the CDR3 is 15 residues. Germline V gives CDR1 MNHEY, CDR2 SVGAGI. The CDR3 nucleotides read TGTGCCAGCAGTCGGGAAGGGACAGGACACTACGAGCAGTACTTC. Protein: CASSREGTGHYEQYF.

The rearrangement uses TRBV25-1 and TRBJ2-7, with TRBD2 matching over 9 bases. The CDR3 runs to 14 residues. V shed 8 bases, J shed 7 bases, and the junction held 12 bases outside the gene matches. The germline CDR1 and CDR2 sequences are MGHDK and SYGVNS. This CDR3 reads CASEAGGPKWEQYF. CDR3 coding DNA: TGTGCCAGCGAAGCGGGAGGACCAAAATGGGAGCAGTACTTC.

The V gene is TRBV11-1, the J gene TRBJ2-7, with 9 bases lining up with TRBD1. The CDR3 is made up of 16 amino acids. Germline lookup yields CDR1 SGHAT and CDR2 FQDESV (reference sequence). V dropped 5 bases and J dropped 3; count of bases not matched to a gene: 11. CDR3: CASSIQTGTGNYEQYF. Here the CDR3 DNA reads TGTGCCAGCAGCATCCAGACCGGGACAGGGAACTACGAGCAGTACTTC.

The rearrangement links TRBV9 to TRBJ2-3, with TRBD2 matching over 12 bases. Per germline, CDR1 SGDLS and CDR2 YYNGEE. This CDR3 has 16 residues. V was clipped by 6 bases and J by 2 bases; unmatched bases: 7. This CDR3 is CASNPTSGRPTDTQYF. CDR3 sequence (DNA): TGTGCCAGCAACCCGACTAGCGGGAGACCCACAGATACGCAGTATTTT.

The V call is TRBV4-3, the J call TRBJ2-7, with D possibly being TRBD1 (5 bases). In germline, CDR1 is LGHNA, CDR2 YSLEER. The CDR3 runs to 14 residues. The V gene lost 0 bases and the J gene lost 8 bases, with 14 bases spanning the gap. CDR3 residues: CASSQEPWGWQQYF. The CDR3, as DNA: TGCGCCAGCAGCCAAGAGCCTTGGGGCTGGCAGCAGTACTTC.

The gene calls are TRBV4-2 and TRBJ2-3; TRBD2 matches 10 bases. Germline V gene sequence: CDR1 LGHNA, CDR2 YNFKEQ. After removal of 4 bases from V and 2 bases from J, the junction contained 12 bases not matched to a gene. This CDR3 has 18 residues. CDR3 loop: CASSLTLASGGATDTQYF. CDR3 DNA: TGTGCCAGCAGCCTCACCCTGGCGAGCGGGGGGGCCACAGATACGCAGTATTTT.

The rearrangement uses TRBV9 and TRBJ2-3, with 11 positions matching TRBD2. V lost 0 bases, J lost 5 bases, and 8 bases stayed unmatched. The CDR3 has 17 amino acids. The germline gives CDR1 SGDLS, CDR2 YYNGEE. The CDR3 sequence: CASSVEGLAEVGDTQYF. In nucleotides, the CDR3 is TGTGCCAGCAGCGTAGAGGGACTAGCGGAGGTGGGAGATACGCAGTATTTT.

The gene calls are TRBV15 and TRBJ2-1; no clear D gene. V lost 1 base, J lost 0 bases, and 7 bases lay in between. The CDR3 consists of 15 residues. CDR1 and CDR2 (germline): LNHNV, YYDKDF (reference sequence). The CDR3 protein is CATSRVSSSYNEQFF. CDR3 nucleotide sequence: TGTGCCACCAGCAGAGTTAGCAGCTCCTACAATGAGCAGTTCTTC. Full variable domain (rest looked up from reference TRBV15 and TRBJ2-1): DAMVIQNPRYQVTQFGKPVTLSCSQTLNHNVMYWYQQKSSQAPKLLFHYYDKDFNNEADTPDNFQSRRPNTSFCFLDIRSPGLGDTAMYLCATSRVSSSYNEQFFGPGTRLTVL.

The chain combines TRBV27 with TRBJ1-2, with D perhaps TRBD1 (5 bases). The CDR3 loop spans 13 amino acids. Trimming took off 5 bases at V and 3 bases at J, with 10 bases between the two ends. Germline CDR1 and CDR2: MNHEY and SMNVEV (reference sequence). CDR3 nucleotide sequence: TGTGCCAGCAGTCGGCAGGGCCACTATGGCTACACCTTC. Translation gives CASSRQGHYGYTF.

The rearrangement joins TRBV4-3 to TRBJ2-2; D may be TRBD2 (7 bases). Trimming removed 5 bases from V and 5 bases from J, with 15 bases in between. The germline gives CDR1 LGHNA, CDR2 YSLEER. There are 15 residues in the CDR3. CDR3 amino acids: CASSKRGGRTGELFF. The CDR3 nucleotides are TGCGCCAGCAGCAAAAGGGGGGGCCGAACCGGGGAGCTGTTTTTT.